This T cell receptor (beta chain) was retrieved from a study of beta chain features in type 1 diabetes. Study-wide background: Analysis included 107,917,701 sorted cells drawn from all samples. Overall study results and limits: PCR might pick shorter templates more often, in the same way for patients and controls. Naive, central memory and Treg TCRB repertoires seemed to resemble each other more closely in patients than they did in healthy donors.

From germline, CDR1 is SNHLY and CDR2 FYNNEI. Between the trimmed V and J ends, which lost 3 bases and 7 bases, there was a span of 6 bases. There are 11 residues in the CDR3. Expressed TCRB transcripts were sequenced because the entire RNA isolate underwent reverse transcription. The table came from immunoSEQ multiplex PCR; TCRdb's copy has only in-frame clones and leaves some out. This table holds hundreds of thousands of clones, 12% to 15% found once. A note on this clone: Its antigen is still unknown.

Via the markers CD45RO/CCR7/CD25/CD127/CD95/CD27, stem cell-like memory, regulatory, central memory and naive CD4+ cells were sorted. This receptor was obtained from a man aged 25 to 40 in good health. Sequencing was done on a sample of central memory CD4+ T cells from blood. The chain is built from TRBV2 and TRBJ2-5; D remains unclear. CDR3 protein: CASSDPGTQYF. The CDR3 coding sequence is TGTGCCAGCAGTGACCCGGGGACCCAGTACTTC.